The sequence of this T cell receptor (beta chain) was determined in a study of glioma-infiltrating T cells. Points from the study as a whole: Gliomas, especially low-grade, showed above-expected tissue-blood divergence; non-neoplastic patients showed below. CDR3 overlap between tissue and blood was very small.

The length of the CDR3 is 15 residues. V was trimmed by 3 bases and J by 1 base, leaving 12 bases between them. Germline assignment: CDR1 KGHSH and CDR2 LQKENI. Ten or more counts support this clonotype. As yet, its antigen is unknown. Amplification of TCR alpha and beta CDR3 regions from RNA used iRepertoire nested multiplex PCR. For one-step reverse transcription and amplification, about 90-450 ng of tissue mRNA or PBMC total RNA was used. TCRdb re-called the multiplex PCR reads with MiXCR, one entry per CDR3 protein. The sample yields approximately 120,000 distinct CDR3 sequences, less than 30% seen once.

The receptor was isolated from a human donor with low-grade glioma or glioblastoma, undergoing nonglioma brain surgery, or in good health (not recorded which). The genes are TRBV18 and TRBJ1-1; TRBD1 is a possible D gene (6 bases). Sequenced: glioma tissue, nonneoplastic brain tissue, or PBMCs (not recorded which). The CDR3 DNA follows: TGTGCCAGCTCACCCACCGGGACAAGGAACACTGAAGCTTTCTTT. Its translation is CASSPTGTRNTEAFF. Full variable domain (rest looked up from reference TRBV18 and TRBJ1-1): NAGVMQNPRHLVRRRGQEARLRCSPMKGHSHVYWYRQLPEEGLKFMVYLQKENIIDESGMPKERFSAEFPKEGPSILRIQQVVRGDSAAYFCASSPTGTRNTEAFFGQGTRLTVV.